What follows describes a single TCR beta chain. This clone's antigen is unknown. Base qualities are not recorded, but no much larger clone differs from it by a single base. The record originates from a study of cytomegalovirus exposure and HLA in healthy donors (TCRdb year 2017). Looking at the study overall: According to an earlier analysis of several hundred of the donors, about 179 million T cells yielded 95 million to 140 million unique TCR beta sequences and about 300 Gb of sequence data. An early release that covered some 630 HLA-typed donors contained 300 to 350 gigabases of sequencing data and about 93 million unique TCR sequences. Of the 300 to 500 genotyped donors, roughly 76% were placed in the genetic ancestry cluster associated with self-reported Caucasian donors. The aim of the study was to test whether cataloging public T cell receptors could identify signatures of past pathogen exposure. Using immunosequencing, the study profiled T cell repertoires from about 610 subjects and related those repertoires to cytomegalovirus serostatus. Besides the first cohort of about 730 subjects, a separate validation cohort made up of roughly 120 different subjects was used. High-throughput TCR immunosequencing, statistical association of individual TCRs with disease status, and machine learning were combined to predict cytomegalovirus infection status. A later analysis re-examined previously published TCR beta repertoires from just over 650 donors and added high-resolution HLA genotyping to investigate patterns of TCR occurrence. In the later analysis, no new phenotypic data were used to find candidate immune exposures; instead, reliance was placed on TCR beta sequences and their occurrence across donors. To decide whether each TCR beta V gene segment behaved as functional or pseudogenic, an earlier analysis of approximately 590 of the donors relied on high-throughput TCR beta sequencing. Donor age, sex, ethnicity and CMV serostatus were collected together with the repertoire data. A later genetic analysis took genome-wide SNP genotypes for about three fifths of the roughly 670 donors and used that subset as a discovery cohort. All discovery cohort repertoires had been generated on a single sequencing platform. HLA typing covered class I and class II loci at four-digit resolution. Typing coverage differed by locus: A, B, C, DRB1 and DQB1 were typed in about 629-630 donors, DQA1 in about 510, DPA1 in around 580, and DPB1 in 472. Roughly 5 DR-DQ haplotypes were handled as single units for association and clustering, since linkage in the cohort was strong. Across about 370 genotyped donors of the cohort, an average of about 220,000 unique TCR beta nucleotide sequences per donor were sequenced, and around 20% of those sequences were non-productive. The study at large found these results: A cluster of highly shared sequence variants was judged likely to represent a technical artifact of the sequencing pipeline. In vitro tests confirmed that a few of the cytomegalovirus-associated TCR beta chains recognize cytomegalovirus antigens. Roughly uniform sequencing depth across donors was assumed in presence/absence analyses, although this assumption may not hold. The classifier was reported to diagnose cytomegalovirus status with high specificity and sensitivity in both the original cohort and the validation cohort. In a later genetic analysis, fewer N-insertions in productive TCRs were reported among donors in an Asian-associated ancestry cluster than the roughly 700-donor mean. At a false discovery rate of 0.05, a later analysis linked fewer than 20,000 TCR beta sequences to specific HLA alleles. A further reported finding was that TCR beta sequences accurately predicted the HLA-A and HLA-B alleles for most subjects in the first cohort. Because counts were too low, around 17 rarely observed V segments, including chromosome 9 orphons, were left out of the earlier analysis of a few hundred of the donors. A later genetic analysis associated a missense DCLRE1C variant with V-gene and J-gene trimming of TCR beta chains, and an independent cohort replicated the association. Some IMGT-functional V segments, including TRBV6-2 and TRBV6-3, could not be told apart with the 87-base-pair reads, so those segments were excluded. In an earlier analysis of 587 of the donors, most TCR beta V segments appeared in productive rearrangements about 87% or about 30% of the time, broadly matching IMGT annotations. A total of roughly 160 TCR beta chains were listed by the study as associated with cytomegalovirus. Because HLA typing was unavailable for some donors at each locus, only the typed subset was used in association tests. Immune exposure information for the cohort was limited to CMV serostatus. According to a later analysis, parvovirus B19, influenza, CMV and Epstein-Barr virus appeared linked to several top co-occurrence clusters. The authors suggested that the approach could potentially be generalized to other disease states and immunological phenotypes. Most CMV-associated TCR beta chains appeared to be HLA-restricted in a later analysis, and the HLA associations seemed to be driven largely by CMV exposure. Most TCR sequences were seen in very few donors, while some public TCRs were found in many individuals. In this cohort, only TCR beta chains were sequenced, and detectable features were limited by the absence of alpha or paired-chain data. Compared with equally common non-associated chains, HLA-associated TCR beta chains in a later analysis were more clonally expanded and had lower generation probabilities. According to a later analysis, TCR association rates differed among HLA loci, with DRB1 alleles showing the most associated TCRs and HLA-C alleles showing the fewest. Strong co-occurrence of HLA alleles, especially DR and DQ, made assigning TCR associations to individual alleles difficult. Correlated functional status among segregating V segments might reflect linkage disequilibrium, but an unknown experimental factor could not be ruled out.

The library came from the immunoSEQ multiplex PCR assay. A mixture of 60 forward primers for TCR Vbeta segments and 13 reverse primers for TCR Jbeta segments was used in the multiplex PCR. A multiplex PCR assay on genomic DNA amplified the CDR3 region of rearranged TCR beta genes. The Illumina HiSeq System was used to sequence the amplified TCR beta libraries as 87-base-pair reads. Concerning the study's data processing: A later analysis tallied tens of millions of unique TCR beta chains across the 660 or so repertoires, and approximately 11 million of those chains were shared by two or more donors. A nearest-neighbor algorithm error-corrected the raw reads and collapsed the reads into unique sequences, merging closely related sequences to remove PCR and sequencing errors. CDR3 sequences were aligned to IMGT reference sequences to assign V, D and J gene segments. For a sequence to be retained, at least a six-nucleotide match to both a V gene segment and a J gene segment was required. A rearrangement counted as productive if the CDR3 had no stop codons and remained in frame with V and J, and every other rearrangement counted as non-productive. Following IMGT convention, CDR3 was defined as the stretch from the second conserved V-encoded cysteine to the conserved J-encoded phenylalanine. Sequences without an unambiguous match to a single V gene segment were excluded from the earlier analysis of about 640 of the donors. An earlier analysis of approximately 590 of the donors classified V segments as functional when productive rearrangements were above 56.7% and as segregating when the standard deviation between donors was above 5%. A statistical classification framework was built for diagnosing cytomegalovirus status from the catalog of TCR beta chain sequences. V and J gene assignment, in a later analysis, came from comparing TCR nucleotide sequences with IMGT/GENE-DB human TR gene sequences. In a later analysis, CDR3 sequences and most-parsimonious VDJ recombination scenarios were assigned using the TCRdist pipeline. In a later analysis, each TCR beta chain was defined by its CDR3 amino acid sequence together with its V-gene family, and reads without a unique V-gene family were excluded. In a later analysis, fewer than 650 highly shared, low-generation-probability nucleotide sequences were removed to address suspected cross-contamination and a sequencing artifact. In a later analysis, a clonal expansion index was calculated for each public chain from normalized within-repertoire ranks of inferred template counts. In a later analysis, generation probabilities were computed with a VDJ recombination model fitted to out-of-frame rearrangements, and the resulting probabilities were checked against IGoR. In a later analysis, hypergeometric tests were used to score TCR-TCR, TCR-HLA and TCR-CMV co-occurrence, with a repertoire-size bias correction applied to TCR pairs. In a later analysis, false discovery rates were estimated by permuting HLA or CMV assignments 20 times. In a later analysis, co-occurring TCRs were grouped using DBSCAN, and TCRdist sequence similarity was added for clustering within HLA-allele-positive subsets. For co-occurrence clustering, repertoires with fewer than 30,000 or more than 120,000 public chains were excluded, along with roughly 5 repertoires with anomalous nucleotide sharing. TCRdb's version of the immuneACCESS table is confined to in-frame rearrangements and falls short of the full clone set. An unresolved V gene accounts for under half of the shortfall where checked; the remainder is of unknown origin. V and J calls plus clone size are reproduced from that table; the DNA served to infer D and trimming. Within this sample are about 41,000 clones, with 65% to 85% of them counted one time only. Of the sample, 2.5% to 3% is held by the ten largest clones.

The CDR3 holds 15 amino acids from the cysteine to the phenylalanine. Only CDR3 DNA remains: 45 bases, in frame from the first base. V is pruned by 5 bases and J by 5 bases, leaving 10 bases of the junction without a gene match. CDR1 SQVTM and CDR2 ANQGSEA were looked up in the germline V gene. The cohort comprised 666 healthy bone marrow donors. At the time of sampling, every cohort member was nominally healthy, though immune exposures that went unrecorded were likely present. The donor was CMV seronegative and was included in the group of about 350 seronegative cohort members. Every donor gave a peripheral blood sample, and the peripheral blood mononuclear cells from that sample were used for TCR beta sequencing. The Qiagen DNeasy Blood Extraction Kit was used to extract genomic DNA from the blood cell samples.

Source material: PBMCs. This TCR came from a man between 50 and 59 years old in good health and CMV-seronegative. The chain couples TRBV29-1 to TRBJ1-4, and TRBD1 matches 8 of the central bases. The CDR3 protein sequence reads: CSVSGQGGQNEKLFF. The DNA sequence is as follows: TGCAGCGTTTCAGGACAGGGAGGTCAAAATGAAAAACTGTTTTTT.